Sequencing of this TCR beta chain was carried out in a study of Ad26.COV2.S vaccination and SARS-CoV-2 variants. This clone is a singleton in its sample. V lost 2 bases, J lost 4 bases, and 24 bases lay in between. Germline assignment: CDR1 MNHEY and CDR2 SVGEGT. The CDR3 totals 18 residues. The treatment here: some 19 received Ad26.COV2.S at low or high dose, single or two shots; 5 received placebo; per-sample allocation not given. Sampling was performed 63 days after the first vaccine or placebo injection. Only in-frame clones appear in the TCRdb table, and some are missing; sequencing was by immunoSEQ multiplex PCR. Found here are about 440,000 clones, about 90% of them singletons; the top ten hold around 4.5%.

The source of this sequence is a person between 18 and 65 years old who received the Ad26.COV2.S COVID-19 vaccine or a placebo. The sequencing used peripheral blood, collected in a trial of Ad26.COV2.S vaccine versus placebo. The chain joins TRBV6-2 or TRBV6-3 to TRBJ2-7, with D tentatively TRBD1 or TRBD2 (5 bases each). The CDR3 DNA reads TGTGCCAGCAGTTACAGGACCGGGGCCGTCCCCGATCAATACGAGCAGTACTTC. Translated, it gives CASSYRTGAVPDQYEQYF.